This T cell receptor (beta chain) was sequenced in a study of identical twins. Ten or more counts support this clonotype. Germline V lookup: CDR1 SQVTM, CDR2 ANQGSEA. The CDR3 consists of 12 residues. V lost 2 bases and J 6 bases, leaving 8 bases between the germline ends. From the 5' RACE reads, TCRdb called clonotypes with MiXCR, one entry per CDR3 protein. The repertoire has hundreds of thousands of distinct CDR3 sequences, around 20% of them found once; the top ten carry around 4.4%. This sample also belongs to another study, concerning T cells expressing NK-cell markers. From that study: Sorted CD3+CD56+NKG2C+, CD3+CD56+NKG2C- and CD3+CD56-NKG2C+ T-cell subsets were beta-chain profiled. Seven donors tested HCMV-seropositive and one tested seronegative among the eight sequenced. For a handful of donors, these clonotypes were likewise the leading ones in the CD3+CD56-NKG2C+ fraction. There remained a lack of clarity about HCMV specificity of expanded NKG2C+ T cell clones.

The source material was PBMCs. The genes are TRBV29-1 and TRBJ2-4; D is undetermined. The receptor comes from a young woman in good health. CDR3 sequence (DNA): TGCAGCGTTGAATCCTTAGGAAACATTCAGTACTTC. It yields the protein CSVESLGNIQYF.